This entry is about one T cell receptor beta chain. The sample belongs to a study of blood T cell repertoires in COVID-19. Study-level information: From the United States, Italy and Spain came samples of acute and convalescent COVID-19. PBMCs, B-cell-depleted T cells, or T cells provided the cDNA or gDNA that made up the material.

Profiling relied on immunoSEQ multiplex PCR, and the TCRdb table lists in-frame clones only, not all of them. The sample comprises about 150,000 clones, around 85% of which are singletons, and around 0.63% rests with the top ten. There are 14 residues in the CDR3. The germline V gene encodes CDR1 LNHDA and CDR2 SQIVND (reference sequence). With 7 bases removed from V and 6 bases from J, the gap between germline ends came to 18 bases. V is TRBV19 and J is TRBJ1-1, with D tentatively TRBD1 (5 bases). The sample comprised peripheral blood. The TCR comes from a man in his sixties with COVID-19, enrolled during active disease. The CDR3 reads CASTTTGGLSEAFF. The CDR3, as DNA: TGTGCCAGTACCACCACCGGGGGACTCTCTGAAGCTTTCTTT.